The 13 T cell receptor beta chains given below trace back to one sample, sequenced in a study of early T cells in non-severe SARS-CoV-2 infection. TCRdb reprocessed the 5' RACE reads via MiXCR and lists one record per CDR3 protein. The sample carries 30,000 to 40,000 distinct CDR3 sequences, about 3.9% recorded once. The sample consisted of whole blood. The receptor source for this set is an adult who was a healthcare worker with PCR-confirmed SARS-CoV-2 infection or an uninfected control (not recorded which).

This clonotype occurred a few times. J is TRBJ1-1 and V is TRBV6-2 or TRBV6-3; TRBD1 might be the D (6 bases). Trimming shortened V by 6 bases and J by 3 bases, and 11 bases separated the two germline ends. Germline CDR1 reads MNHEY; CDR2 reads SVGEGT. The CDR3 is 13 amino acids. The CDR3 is CASSTGIHTEAFF. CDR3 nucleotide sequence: TGTGCCAGCAGCACAGGGATTCACACTGAAGCTTTCTTT.

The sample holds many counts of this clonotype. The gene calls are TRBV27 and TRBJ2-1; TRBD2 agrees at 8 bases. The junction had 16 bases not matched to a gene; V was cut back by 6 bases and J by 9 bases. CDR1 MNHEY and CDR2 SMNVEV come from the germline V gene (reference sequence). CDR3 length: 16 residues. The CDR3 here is CASSPSGGSGAREQFF. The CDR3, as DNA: TGTGCCAGCAGCCCAAGCGGCGGTAGCGGGGCTCGTGAGCAGTTCTTC.

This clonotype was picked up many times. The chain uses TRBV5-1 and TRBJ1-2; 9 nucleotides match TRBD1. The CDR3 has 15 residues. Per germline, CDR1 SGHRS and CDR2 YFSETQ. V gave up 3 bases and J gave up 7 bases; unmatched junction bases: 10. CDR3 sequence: CASSWSGQGLGGYTF. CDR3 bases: TGCGCCAGCAGCTGGAGCGGACAGGGGTTAGGTGGCTACACCTTC.

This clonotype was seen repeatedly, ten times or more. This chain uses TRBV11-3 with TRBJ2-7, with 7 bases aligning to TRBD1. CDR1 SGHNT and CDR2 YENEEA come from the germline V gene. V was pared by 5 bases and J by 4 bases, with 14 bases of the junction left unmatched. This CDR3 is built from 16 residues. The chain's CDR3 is CASSPIFLGGQYEQYF. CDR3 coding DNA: TGTGCCAGCAGCCCGATTTTCTTAGGGGGACAGTACGAGCAGTACTTC.

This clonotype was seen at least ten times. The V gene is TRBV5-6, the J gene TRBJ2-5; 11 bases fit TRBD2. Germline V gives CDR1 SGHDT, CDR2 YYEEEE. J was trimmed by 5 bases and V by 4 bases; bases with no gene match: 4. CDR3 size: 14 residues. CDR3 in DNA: TGTGCCAGCAGCGAACTAGCGGGAGATGAGACCCAGTACTTC. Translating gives CASSELAGDETQYF.

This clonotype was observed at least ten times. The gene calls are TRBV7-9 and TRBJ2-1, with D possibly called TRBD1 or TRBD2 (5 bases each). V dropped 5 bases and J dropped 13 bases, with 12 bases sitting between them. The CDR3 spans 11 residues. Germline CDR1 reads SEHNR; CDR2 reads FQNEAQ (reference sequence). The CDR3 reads CASSGGDRQFF. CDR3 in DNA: TGTGCCAGCAGCGGAGGAGACAGACAGTTCTTC.

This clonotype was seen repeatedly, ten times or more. For the CDR3, the DNA is TGCGCCAGCAGCTTGGTCCCTCCTGGGGAGACCCAGTACTTC. It translates to CASSLVPPGETQYF. The V and J genes are TRBV5-1 and TRBJ2-5; D is unclear. CDR3 length: 14 residues. Germline V gene data show CDR1 as SGHRS and CDR2 as YFSETQ. V was clipped by 0 bases and J by 5 bases, with 11 bases between them.

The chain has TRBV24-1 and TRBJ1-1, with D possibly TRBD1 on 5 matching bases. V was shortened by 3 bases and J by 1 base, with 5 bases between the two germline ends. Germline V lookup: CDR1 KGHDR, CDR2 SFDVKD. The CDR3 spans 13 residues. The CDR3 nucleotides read TGTGCCACCAGTGATCAGGGGAACACTGAAGCTTTCTTT. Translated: CATSDQGNTEAFF.

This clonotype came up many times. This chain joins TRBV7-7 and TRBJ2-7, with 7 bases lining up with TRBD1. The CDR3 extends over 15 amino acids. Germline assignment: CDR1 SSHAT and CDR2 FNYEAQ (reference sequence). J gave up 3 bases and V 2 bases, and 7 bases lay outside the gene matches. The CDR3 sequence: CASSLRQGGNYEQYF. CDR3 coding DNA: TGTGCCAGCAGCTTAAGACAGGGTGGGAACTACGAGCAGTACTTC.

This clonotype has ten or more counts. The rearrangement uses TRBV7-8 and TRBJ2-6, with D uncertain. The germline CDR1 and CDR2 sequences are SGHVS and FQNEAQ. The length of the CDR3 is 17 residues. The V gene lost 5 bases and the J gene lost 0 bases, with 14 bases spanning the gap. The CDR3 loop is CASSGRTRRSGANVLTF. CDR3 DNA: TGTGCCAGCAGCGGACGGACCCGACGCTCTGGGGCCAACGTCCTGACTTTC.

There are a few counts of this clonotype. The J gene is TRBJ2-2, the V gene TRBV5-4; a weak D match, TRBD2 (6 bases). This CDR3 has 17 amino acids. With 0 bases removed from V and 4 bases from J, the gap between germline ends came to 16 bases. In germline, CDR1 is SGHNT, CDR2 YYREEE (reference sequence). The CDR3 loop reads CASSLGTAFGGTGELFF. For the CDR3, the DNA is TGTGCCAGCAGCTTGGGGACGGCCTTCGGGGGCACCGGGGAGCTGTTTTTT.

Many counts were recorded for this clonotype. The CDR3 here is CASSMSTSGSGTQYF. The CDR3 region has the DNA TGTGCCAGTAGTATGAGCACTAGCGGGAGTGGGACCCAGTACTTC. This chain links TRBV19 with TRBJ2-5; 11 bases match TRBD2. Germline V gene sequence: CDR1 LNHDA, CDR2 SQIVND (reference sequence). V lost 3 bases and J lost 7; bases outside the gene matches: 7. This CDR3 has 15 residues.

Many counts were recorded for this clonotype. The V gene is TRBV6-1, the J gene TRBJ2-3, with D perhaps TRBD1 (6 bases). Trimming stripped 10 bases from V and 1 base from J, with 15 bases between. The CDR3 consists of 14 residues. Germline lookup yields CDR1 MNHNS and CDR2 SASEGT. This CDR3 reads CAMTDSAGTDTQYF. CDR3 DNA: TGTGCCATGACGGACAGTGCCGGCACAGATACGCAGTATTTT.